A single TCR beta chain is shown here with its context. No cognate antigen has been identified for it. Base quality data are lacking; no much larger clone is found one base away. The method was RT-PCR. Sequencer: Illumina HiSeq 2500. Using fastp trimming at Q25 and MiXCR clonotype assembly, TCRdb reanalyzed the public sequencing data and kept in-frame beta chains. Merged by CDR3 protein, the rows form single entries marked with the most common genes and DNA. The sample table contains 650,000 or so distinct CDR3 sequences; only one count was recorded for about 14% of them. Of the sample, 6.5% to 8% is held by the ten largest clones. This specimen comes from a study of response to subunit inactivated influenza vaccine (dated by TCRdb to about 2018). Context from the whole study: Deep quantitative profiling of the T cell receptor repertoire was used in the study to follow responses to a trivalent subunit inactivated influenza vaccine. What the authors observed across the whole study: The authors proposed that each seasonal influenza vaccination may bring in only a limited number of new T cells.

V is cut by 5 bases and J by 3 bases, and the space between the germline ends is 11 bases. CDR1 DFQATT and CDR2 SNEGSKA are derived from the germline V gene (reference sequence). CDR3 length: 12 amino acids, cysteine to phenylalanine. Just CDR3 DNA is preserved here, 36 bases in frame from base 1. This chain joins TRBV20-1 to TRBJ2-7; there is no confident call for the D gene. Sequences were derived from PBMCs from blood, sampled 14 to 15 days before vaccination. The clonotype originates from a man in his fifties who received an inactivated influenza vaccine. Donor details come from another sample of the same person, matched by shared clones. The CDR3 amino acid sequence is: CSAPDNLYEQYF. The sequence in DNA is TGCAGTGCTCCCGACAACCTCTACGAGCAGTACTTC.